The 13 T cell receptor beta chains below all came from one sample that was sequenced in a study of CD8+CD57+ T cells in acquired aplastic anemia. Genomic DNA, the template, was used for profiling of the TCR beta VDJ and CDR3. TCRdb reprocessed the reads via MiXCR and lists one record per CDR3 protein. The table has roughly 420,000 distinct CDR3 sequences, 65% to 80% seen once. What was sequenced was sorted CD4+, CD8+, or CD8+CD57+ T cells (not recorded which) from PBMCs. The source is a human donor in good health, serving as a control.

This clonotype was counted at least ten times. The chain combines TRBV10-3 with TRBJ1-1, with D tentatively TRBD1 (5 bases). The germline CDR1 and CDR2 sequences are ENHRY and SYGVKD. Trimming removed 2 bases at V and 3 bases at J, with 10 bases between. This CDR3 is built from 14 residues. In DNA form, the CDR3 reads TGTGCCATCAGTGAGGCAGGGTCGGACACTGAAGCTTTCTTT. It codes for CAISEAGSDTEAFF.

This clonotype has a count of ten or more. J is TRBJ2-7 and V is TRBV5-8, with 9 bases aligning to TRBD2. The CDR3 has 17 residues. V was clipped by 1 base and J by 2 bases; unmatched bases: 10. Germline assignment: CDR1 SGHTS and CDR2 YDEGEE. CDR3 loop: CASSLRHAGGPTYEQYF. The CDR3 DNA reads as TGTGCCAGCAGCTTGAGGCACGCGGGGGGGCCGACCTACGAGCAGTACTTC.

DNA for the CDR3: TGTGCCAGCAGCCGGGACAGGTTACTCTATGGCTACACCTTC. Translating it yields CASSRDRLLYGYTF. This chain connects TRBV12-3 or TRBV12-4 to TRBJ1-2; 8 bases are shared with TRBD1. J gave up 4 bases and V 6 bases, and 7 bases lay outside the gene matches. The CDR3 runs to 14 residues.

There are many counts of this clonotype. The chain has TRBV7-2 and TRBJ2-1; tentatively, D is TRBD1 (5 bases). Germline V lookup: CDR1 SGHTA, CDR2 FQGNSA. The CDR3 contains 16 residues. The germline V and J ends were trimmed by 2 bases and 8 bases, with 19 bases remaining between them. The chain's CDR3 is CASSLSRRAEVDEQFF. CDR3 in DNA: TGTGCCAGCAGCTTAAGTCGCAGGGCCGAGGTCGATGAGCAGTTCTTC.

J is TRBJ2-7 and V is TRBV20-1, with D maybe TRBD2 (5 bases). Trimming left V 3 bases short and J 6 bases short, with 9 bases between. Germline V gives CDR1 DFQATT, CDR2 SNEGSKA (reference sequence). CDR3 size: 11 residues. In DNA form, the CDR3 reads TGCAGTGCTAGGAGGGCCTGCGAGCAGTACTTC. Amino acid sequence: CSARRACEQYF.

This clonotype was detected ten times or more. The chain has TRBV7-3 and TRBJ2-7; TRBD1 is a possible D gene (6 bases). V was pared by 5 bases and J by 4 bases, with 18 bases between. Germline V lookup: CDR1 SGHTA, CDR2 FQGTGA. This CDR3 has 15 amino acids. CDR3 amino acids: CASSPRAGTPYEQYF. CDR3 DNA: TGTGCCAGCAGCCCCCGGGCCGGGACACCGTACGAGCAGTACTTC.

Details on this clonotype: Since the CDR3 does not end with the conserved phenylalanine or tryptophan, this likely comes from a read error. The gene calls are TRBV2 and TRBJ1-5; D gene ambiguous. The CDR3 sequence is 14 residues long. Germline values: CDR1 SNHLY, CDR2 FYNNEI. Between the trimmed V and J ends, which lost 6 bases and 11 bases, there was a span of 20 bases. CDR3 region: CASSSSREDRAQHI. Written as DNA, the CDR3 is TGTGCCAGCAGCTCCTCAAGGGAGGATAGGGCCCAGCATATT.

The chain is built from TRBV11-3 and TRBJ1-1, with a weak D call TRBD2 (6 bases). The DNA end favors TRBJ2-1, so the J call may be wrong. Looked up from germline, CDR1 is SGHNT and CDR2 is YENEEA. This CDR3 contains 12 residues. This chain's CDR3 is CASRGTDNEQFF. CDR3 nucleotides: TGTGCCAGCCGGGGGACGGACAATGAGCAGTTCTTC.

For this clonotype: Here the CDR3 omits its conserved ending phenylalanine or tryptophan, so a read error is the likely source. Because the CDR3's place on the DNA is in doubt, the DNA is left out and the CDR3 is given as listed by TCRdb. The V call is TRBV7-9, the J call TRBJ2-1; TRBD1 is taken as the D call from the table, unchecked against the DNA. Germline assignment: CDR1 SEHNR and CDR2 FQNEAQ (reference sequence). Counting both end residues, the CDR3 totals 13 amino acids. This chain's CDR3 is CASSVQGEAGNSP.

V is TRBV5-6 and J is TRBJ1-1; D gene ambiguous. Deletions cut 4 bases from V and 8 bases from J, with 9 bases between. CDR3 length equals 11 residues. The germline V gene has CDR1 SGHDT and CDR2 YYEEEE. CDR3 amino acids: CASSPSREAFF. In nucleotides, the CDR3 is TGTGCCAGCAGCCCGTCGAGGGAAGCTTTCTTT. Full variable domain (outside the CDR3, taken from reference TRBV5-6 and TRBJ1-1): DAGVTQSPTHLIKTRGQQVTLRCSPKSGHDTVSWYQQALGQGPQFIFQYYEEEERQRGNFPDRFSGHQFPNYSSELNVNALLLGDSALYLCASSPSREAFFGQGTRLTVV.

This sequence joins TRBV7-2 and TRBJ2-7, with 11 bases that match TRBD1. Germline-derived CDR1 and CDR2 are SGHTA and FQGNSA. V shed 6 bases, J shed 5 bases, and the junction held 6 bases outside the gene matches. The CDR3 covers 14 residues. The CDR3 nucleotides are TGTGCCAGCAGGTCCGGGACAGGGGGTAACGAGCAGTACTTC. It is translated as CASRSGTGGNEQYF. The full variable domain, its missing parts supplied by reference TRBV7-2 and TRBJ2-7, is GAGVSQSPSNKVTEKGKDVELRCDPISGHTALYWYRQSLGQGLEFLIYFQGNSAPDKSGLPSDRFSAERTGGSVSTLTIQRTQQEDSAVYLCASRSGTGGNEQYFGPGTRLTVT.

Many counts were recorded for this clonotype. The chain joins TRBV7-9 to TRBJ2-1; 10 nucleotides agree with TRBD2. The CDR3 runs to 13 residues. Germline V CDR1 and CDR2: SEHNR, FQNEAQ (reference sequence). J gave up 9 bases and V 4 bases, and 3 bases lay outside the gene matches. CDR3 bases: TGTGCCAGCAGCTCAAGCGGGGGGGGTGAGCAGTTCTTC. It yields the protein CASSSSGGGEQFF. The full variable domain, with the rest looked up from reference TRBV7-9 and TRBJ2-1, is DTGVSQNPRHKITKRGQNVTFRCDPISEHNRLYWYRQTLGQGPEFLTYFQNEAQLEKSRLLSDRFSAERPKGSFSTLEIQRTEQGDSAMYLCASSSSGGGEQFFGPGTRLTVL.

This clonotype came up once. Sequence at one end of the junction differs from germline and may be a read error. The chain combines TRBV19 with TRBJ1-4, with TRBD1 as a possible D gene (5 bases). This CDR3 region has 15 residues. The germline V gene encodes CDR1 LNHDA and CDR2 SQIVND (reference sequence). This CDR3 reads CASSMGRQLNENLLF. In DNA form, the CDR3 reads TGTGCCAGTAGTATGGGGAGACAGCTGAATGAAAACCTGTTATTT.